The next 9 T cell receptor beta chains were all read from a single sample in a study of cytomegalovirus exposure and HLA in healthy donors. Both 60 Vbeta primers and 13 Jbeta primers went into the PCR. Here immunoSEQ multiplex PCR was the method, and the copy in TCRdb shows in-frame clones only, minus some. The data show about 120,000 clones, with 9.5% seen just once and roughly 3% held by the top ten. The sequenced sample was PBMCs. Receptors were obtained from a man aged 30 to 39 in good health and CMV-seronegative.

The chain is built from TRBV7-9 and TRBJ1-3; no reliable D call. Trimming removed 5 bases from V and 1 base from J, with 15 bases in between. Germline assignment: CDR1 SEHNR and CDR2 FQNEAQ (reference sequence). The CDR3 extends over 16 amino acids. The CDR3: CASSERWEASGNTIYF. CDR3 coding DNA: TGTGCCAGCAGCGAACGATGGGAGGCGTCTGGAAACACCATATATTTT. Drawing the rest from reference TRBV7-9 and TRBJ1-3, the complete variable domain is DTGVSQNPRHKITKRGQNVTFRCDPISEHNRLYWYRQTLGQGPEFLTYFQNEAQLEKSRLLSDRFSAERPKGSFSTLEIQRTEQGDSAMYLCASSERWEASGNTIYFGEGSWLTVV.

As concerns this clone: The identical CDR3 is also encoded by other nucleotide sequences in the sample. The chain links TRBV2 to TRBJ2-2, with 8 bases identical to TRBD2. Looked up from germline, CDR1 is SNHLY and CDR2 is FYNNEI. The V and J ends lost 6 bases and 2 bases, in that order; junction bases with no gene match: 5. CDR3 length: 15 residues. The CDR3 nucleotides read TGTGCCAGCAGGATAGCGGGGTCCAACACCGGGGAGCTGTTTTTT. This gives the protein CASRIAGSNTGELFF.

V and J are TRBV6-1 and TRBJ2-7; no reliable D call. The CDR3 is made up of 15 amino acids. The germline V gene has CDR1 MNHNS and CDR2 SASEGT. Trimming took 2 bases from V and 0 from J, leaving 11 bases between them. CDR3 nucleotides: TGTGCCAGCAGTGAAATGGCGGAGAGCTCCTACGAGCAGTACTTC. This codes for CASSEMAESSYEQYF.

The chain employs TRBV29-1 and TRBJ2-6, with no clear D. This CDR3 has 13 amino acids. Trimming took off 4 bases at V and 0 bases at J, with 4 bases between the two ends. In germline, CDR1 is SQVTM, CDR2 ANQGSEA. CDR3 in amino acids: CSVAFSGANVLTF. DNA of the CDR3: TGCAGCGTTGCGTTCTCTGGGGCCAACGTCCTGACTTTC.

This clone came up a few times. The rearrangement joins TRBV27 to TRBJ2-7, with a possible D match to TRBD1 (5 bases). In germline, CDR1 is MNHEY, CDR2 SMNVEV (reference sequence). The length of the CDR3 is 15 residues. The V end lost 3 bases, the J end lost 3 bases, and 15 bases lay between the germline ends. The DNA of the CDR3 is TGTGCCAGCAGTTTCCTGGACAAACCTTACTACGAGCAGTACTTC. This sequence encodes CASSFLDKPYYEQYF.

The chain carries TRBV11-3 and TRBJ1-1, with D possibly TRBD1 on 5 matching bases. The CDR3 runs to 13 residues. The V end lost 5 bases, the J end lost 4 bases, and 11 bases lay between the germline ends. Germline V gene data show CDR1 as SGHNT and CDR2 as YENEEA. DNA for the CDR3: TGTGCCAGCAGCGTGACAGAACCCACTGAAGCTTTCTTT. It yields the protein CASSVTEPTEAFF.

The V gene is TRBV10-2, the J gene TRBJ2-5; the D is unclear. The ends were cut back, 8 bases at V and 2 bases at J, with 3 bases in the middle. The CDR3 spans 10 residues. Germline assignment: CDR1 WSHSY and CDR2 SAAADI. DNA for the CDR3: TGCGCCAGCCTTCAAGAGACCCAGTACTTC. It specifies CASLQETQYF.

This clone was found a few times. The V gene is TRBV7-8, the J gene TRBJ2-2; TRBD1 matches at 10 bases. The CDR3 runs to 14 residues. V lost 6 bases, J lost 8 bases, and 6 bases stayed unmatched. Germline values: CDR1 SGHVS, CDR2 FQNEAQ. This chain's CDR3 is CASSKGQGSGELFF. DNA for the CDR3: TGTGCCAGCAGTAAGGGACAGGGGTCGGGGGAGCTGTTTTTT.

The genes are TRBV7-2 and TRBJ2-7, with a possible D match to TRBD2 (5 bases). The V and J ends lost 3 bases and 4 bases respectively, with 10 bases between them. Germline CDR1 and CDR2: SGHTA and FQGNSA. The CDR3 is made up of 13 amino acids. The CDR3 DNA follows: TGTGCCAGCAGCTTCAGCGGTCAGTACGAGCAGTACTTC. It translates to CASSFSGQYEQYF.